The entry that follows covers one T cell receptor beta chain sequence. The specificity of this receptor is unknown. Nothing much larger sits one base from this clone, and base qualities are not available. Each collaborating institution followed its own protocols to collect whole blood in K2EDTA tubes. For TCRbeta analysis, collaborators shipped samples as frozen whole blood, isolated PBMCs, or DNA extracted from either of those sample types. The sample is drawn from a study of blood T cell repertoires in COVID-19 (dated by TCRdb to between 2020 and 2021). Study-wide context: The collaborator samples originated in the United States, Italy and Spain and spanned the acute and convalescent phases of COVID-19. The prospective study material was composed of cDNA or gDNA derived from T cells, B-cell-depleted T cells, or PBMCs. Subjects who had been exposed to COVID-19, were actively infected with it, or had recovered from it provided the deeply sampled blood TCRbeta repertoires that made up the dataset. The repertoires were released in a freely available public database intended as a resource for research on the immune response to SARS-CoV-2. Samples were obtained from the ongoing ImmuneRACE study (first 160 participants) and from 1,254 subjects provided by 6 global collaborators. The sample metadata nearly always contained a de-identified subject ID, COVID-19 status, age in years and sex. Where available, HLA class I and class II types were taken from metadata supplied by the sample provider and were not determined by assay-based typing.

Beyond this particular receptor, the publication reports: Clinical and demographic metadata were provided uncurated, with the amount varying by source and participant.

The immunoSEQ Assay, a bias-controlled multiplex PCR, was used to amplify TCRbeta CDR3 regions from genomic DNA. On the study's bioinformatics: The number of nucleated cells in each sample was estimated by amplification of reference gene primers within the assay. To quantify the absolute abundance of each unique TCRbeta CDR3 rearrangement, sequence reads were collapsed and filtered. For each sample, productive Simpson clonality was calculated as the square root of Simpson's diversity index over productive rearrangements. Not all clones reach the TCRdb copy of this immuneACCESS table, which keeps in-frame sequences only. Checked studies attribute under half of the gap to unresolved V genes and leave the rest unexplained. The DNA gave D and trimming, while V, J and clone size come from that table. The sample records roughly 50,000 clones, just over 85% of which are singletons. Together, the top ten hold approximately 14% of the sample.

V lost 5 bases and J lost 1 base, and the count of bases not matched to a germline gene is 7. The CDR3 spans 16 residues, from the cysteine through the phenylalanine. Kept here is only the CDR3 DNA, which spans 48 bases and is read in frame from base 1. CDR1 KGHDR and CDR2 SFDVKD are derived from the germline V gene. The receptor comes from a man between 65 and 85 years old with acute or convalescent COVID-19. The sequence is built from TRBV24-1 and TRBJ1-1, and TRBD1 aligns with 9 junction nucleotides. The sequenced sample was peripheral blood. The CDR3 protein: CATSGTGGEGNTEAFF. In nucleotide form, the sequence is TGTGCCACCAGTGGTACAGGGGGCGAGGGGAACACTGAAGCTTTCTTT.